The 2 T cell receptor beta chains below come from one sample, sequenced in a study of a mutant IDH1 vaccine in newly diagnosed glioma (dated by TCRdb to the early 2020s). Their antigen targets remain unknown. This sample's time point label indicates: week 35, safety follow-up. Each vaccine dose was 300 ug of a 20-mer mutant IDH1 peptide in Montanide, given subcutaneously with topical imiquimod. The library was built by means of the immunoSEQ multiplex PCR assay. TCRdb provides this immuneACCESS table in a form limited to in-frame rearrangements. Some clones are lacking; in checked studies, under half of them reflect an unresolved V gene, and why the rest are absent is not known. For this sample the table gives approximately 50,000 clones, of which around 90% were detected only once. 5% to 7% of the sample is taken by the ten largest. The sample was PBMCs, taken from a glioma patient whose treatment included an IDH1 peptide vaccine. These receptors originate from a woman between 40 and 50 years old with glioma.

The chain combines TRBV5-1 with TRBJ2-7, with 13 bases fitting TRBD2. The CDR3 has 17 residues. The germline CDR1 and CDR2 sequences are SGHRS and YFSETQ. The V segment lost 4 bases and the J segment 1 base; nucleotides outside the gene matches: 8. The CDR3 DNA is TGCGCCAGCAGCAGCTATGGACTAGCGGGAGTATCCTACGAGCAGTACTTC. This translates into CASSSYGLAGVSYEQYF.

The chain links TRBV7-9 to TRBJ1-3, with D possibly TRBD1 on 5 matching bases. V was cut by 2 bases and J by 2 bases, with 7 bases left in between. From germline, CDR1 is SEHNR and CDR2 FQNEAQ (reference sequence). The length of the CDR3 is 14 residues. CDR3 loop: CASSLQGTGNTIYF. In DNA, the CDR3 is TGTGCCAGCAGCTTACAGGGAACTGGAAACACCATATATTTT.